Listed below are T cell receptor beta chains from one sample, sequenced in a study of metastatic and nonmetastatic thyroid tumors. TCRdb re-called clones from the PCR reads using MiXCR. The data contain over 25,000 clones, approximately 4% of them singletons. Sequencing input: blood. Every receptor here comes from a female donor with papillary thyroid cancer or a benign thyroid nodule (not recorded which). Some clones in this sample may be carry-over from other donors' samples. Both conserved end residues are part of each CDR3. The order of the fields is CDR3 DNA, CDR3 protein, clone size, J gene, D gene, V gene. A D gene is named only where the DNA matches it firmly. Size is stated for part of the rows, as once, few or many counts, or as a class when the clone is expanded.

DNA: TGTGCCAGCAGTCACCGACTAGGTTATACCTACGAGCAGTACTTC
CDR3: CASSHRLGYTYEQYF
size: many
J: TRBJ2-7
D: NA
V: TRBV11-2

DNA: TGTGCCAGCAGCTTTAAGTGGCTAGATCCAACCGGGGAGCTGTTTTTT
CDR3: CASSFKWLDPTGELFF
size: many
J: TRBJ2-2
D: NA
V: TRBV7-8

DNA: TGCGCCAGCAGTCTCTCAGGGAGGGAAGGGACTGAAGCTTTCTTT
CDR3: CASSLSGREGTEAFF
size: many
J: TRBJ1-1
D: NA
V: TRBV4-1

DNA: TGTGCCAGCACTGTTGGAGCCACAGATAAGCAGTATTTT
CDR3: CASTVGATDKQYF
size: NA
J: TRBJ2-3
D: NA
V: TRBV6-4

DNA: TGTGCCAGCAGCCCGGGACTACGAGCATCCGATGAGCAGTTCTTC
CDR3: CASSPGLRASDEQFF
size: NA
J: TRBJ2-1
D: TRBD2
V: TRBV6-2/TRBV6-3

DNA: TGCGCCAGCACGCCGGGACAGGGGTGGGATGGCTACACCTTC
CDR3: CASTPGQGWDGYTF
size: few
J: TRBJ1-2
D: TRBD1
V: TRBV5-1

DNA: TGTGCCAGCAGTCCATCACTAGCGGCCTTCTACGAGCAGTACTTC
CDR3: CASSPSLAAFYEQYF
size: few
J: TRBJ2-7
D: TRBD2
V: TRBV27

DNA: TGCAGTGCCGTATCCAGCGGGAGGGCCGGGTATCTGTTTTTT
CDR3: CSAVSSGRAGYLFF
size: NA
J: TRBJ2-2
D: TRBD2
V: TRBV20-1

DNA: TGCGCCAGCAGGTTGAGAGGAGGGGAAGATACGCAATATTTT
CDR3: CASRLRGGEDTQYF
size: NA
J: TRBJ2-3
D: NA
V: TRBV5-1

DNA: TGCAGTGCTAGGGGAGGGCAAGGCTACGAGCAGTACTTC
CDR3: CSARGGQGYEQYF
size: few
J: TRBJ2-7
D: TRBD2
V: TRBV20-1

DNA: TGTGCCAGCAGTTTTCAGGACAGGACCTCCTACGAGCAGTACTTC
CDR3: CASSFQDRTSYEQYF
size: medium-sized
J: TRBJ2-7
D: TRBD1
V: TRBV28

DNA: TGTGCCAGCTCACCTTACTCAGATACGCAGTATTTT
CDR3: CASSPYSDTQYF
size: many
J: TRBJ2-3
D: NA
V: TRBV18

DNA: TGTGCCAGCAGCTCATCTGGGAGCTCCTACAATGAGCAGTTCTTC
CDR3: CASSSSGSSYNEQFF
size: many
J: TRBJ2-1
D: NA
V: TRBV9

DNA: TGTGCCAGCAGCCCCTTTGTGAGTATTAGCGGGAGTTACGAGCAGTACTTC
CDR3: CASSPFVSISGSYEQYF
size: many
J: TRBJ2-7
D: TRBD2
V: TRBV5-4

DNA: TGCAGTGCCATTGGACAGGGCCCCTACGAGCAGTACTTC
CDR3: CSAIGQGPYEQYF
size: NA
J: TRBJ2-7
D: TRBD1
V: TRBV20-1

DNA: TGTGCCAACAGTGAAGGGGGGCCACGACAGGGTGGGACCGGGGAGCTGTTTTTT
CDR3: CANSEGGPRQGGTGELFF
size: many
J: TRBJ2-2
D: NA
V: TRBV2

DNA: TGTGCCAGCAGTGAAGCGGAAGGACCTAACTATGGCTACACCTTC
CDR3: CASSEAEGPNYGYTF
size: NA
J: TRBJ1-2
D: NA
V: TRBV6-1

DNA: TGTGCCAGCAGCTTAGTAGTTGAGTCAGAACTTTATGGCTACACCTTC
CDR3: CASSLVVESELYGYTF
size: few
J: TRBJ1-2
D: NA
V: TRBV11-2

DNA: TGCGCCAGCAGCTCCCGGACTGGCCTTGAGCAGTTCTTC
CDR3: CASSSRTGLEQFF
size: many
J: TRBJ2-1
D: NA
V: TRBV5-1

DNA: TGCGCCAGCAGCCCTGGACAGGGGTGGTCGGATGGCTACACCTTC
CDR3: CASSPGQGWSDGYTF
size: few
J: TRBJ1-2
D: TRBD1
V: TRBV5-1

DNA: TGCAGCATCCTCGGTGGCAGGTTGAAAGGTGCGCAGTATTTT
CDR3: CSILGGRLKGAQYF
size: few
J: TRBJ2-3
D: NA
V: TRBV20-1

DNA: TGTGCCAGCAGTTTAGGGATCAATTCACCCCTCCACTTT
CDR3: CASSLGINSPLHF
size: few
J: TRBJ1-6
D: NA
V: TRBV12-3/TRBV12-4

DNA: TGTGCCAGCAGACCACCGGGCTTCACGGGGGGCTACACCTTC
CDR3: CASRPPGFTGGYTF
size: many
J: TRBJ1-2
D: NA
V: TRBV2

DNA: TGCAGTGCATGGACACCGAACACCGGGGAGCTGTTTTTT
CDR3: CSAWTPNTGELFF
size: NA
J: TRBJ2-2
D: NA
V: TRBV20-1

DNA: TGCTGTGCTAGAGGGGTACCAGCGGGAGGTTTTGGTGAGCAGTTCTTC
CDR3: CCARGVPAGGFGEQFF
size: few
J: TRBJ2-1
D: TRBD2
V: TRBV20-1

DNA: TGTGCCAGCTCATATTCCGGGGCCCGTGAGGAGCTGTTTTTT
CDR3: CASSYSGAREELFF
size: NA
J: TRBJ2-2
D: NA
V: TRBV18

DNA: TGCAGTGCTGGCGAGGCGGATAGCTCCTACGAGCAGTACTTC
CDR3: CSAGEADSSYEQYF
size: few
J: TRBJ2-7
D: NA
V: TRBV20-1

DNA: TGTGCCAGCAGTTCAACCTGGGACAGCACTAACTATGGCTACACCTTC
CDR3: CASSSTWDSTNYGYTF
size: medium-sized
J: TRBJ1-2
D: TRBD1
V: TRBV28

DNA: TGCGCCAGCAGCTTGACAGGGGGTAGTGGAAACACCATATATTTT
CDR3: CASSLTGGSGNTIYF
size: few
J: TRBJ1-3
D: TRBD1
V: TRBV5-1

DNA: TGTGCCAGCAGTGCAGGGGGCAATCAGCCCCAGCATTTT
CDR3: CASSAGGNQPQHF
size: NA
J: TRBJ1-5
D: NA
V: TRBV6-1

DNA: TGCAGTGCTAGACACAGAGATATTAACTATCGGGGCTACACCTTC
CDR3: CSARHRDINYRGYTF
size: NA
J: TRBJ1-2
D: NA
V: TRBV20-1

DNA: TGTGCCACCAGCAGACTAGCGGGAGAGGAGCAGTTCTTC
CDR3: CATSRLAGEEQFF
size: medium-sized
J: TRBJ2-1
D: TRBD2
V: TRBV15

DNA: TGTGCCAGCAGGAGATTAGCGGGAGGGGCCTACAATGAGCAGTTCTTC
CDR3: CASRRLAGGAYNEQFF
size: many
J: TRBJ2-1
D: TRBD2
V: TRBV6-1

DNA: TGTGCCAGCAGTCTATTAGCGGGAGGGCCTGTAATAGCCTACAATGAGCAGTTCTTC
CDR3: CASSLLAGGPVIAYNEQFF
size: NA
J: TRBJ2-1
D: TRBD2
V: TRBV12-3/TRBV12-4

DNA: TGCGCCAGCAGCTTTGCTGCCAGAATGAACACTGAAGCTTTCTTT
CDR3: CASSFAARMNTEAFF
size: few
J: TRBJ1-1
D: NA
V: TRBV5-1